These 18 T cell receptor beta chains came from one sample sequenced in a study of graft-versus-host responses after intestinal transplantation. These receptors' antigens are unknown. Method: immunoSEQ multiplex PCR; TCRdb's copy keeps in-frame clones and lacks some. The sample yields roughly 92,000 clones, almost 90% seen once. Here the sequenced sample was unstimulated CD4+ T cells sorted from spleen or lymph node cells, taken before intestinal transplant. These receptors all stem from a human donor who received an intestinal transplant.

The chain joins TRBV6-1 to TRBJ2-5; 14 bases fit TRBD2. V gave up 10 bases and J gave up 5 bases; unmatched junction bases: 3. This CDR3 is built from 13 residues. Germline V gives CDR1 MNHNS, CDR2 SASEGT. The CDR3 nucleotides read TGTGCCACCCGACTAGCGGGGGGGGAGACCCAGTACTTC. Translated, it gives CATRLAGGETQYF.

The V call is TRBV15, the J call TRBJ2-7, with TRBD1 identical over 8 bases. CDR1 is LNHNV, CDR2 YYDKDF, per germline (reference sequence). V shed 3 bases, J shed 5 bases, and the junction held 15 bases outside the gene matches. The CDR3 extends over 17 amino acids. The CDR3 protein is CATSSLPTGTGTDEQYF. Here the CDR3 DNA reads TGTGCCACCAGCAGCCTCCCAACCGGGACAGGAACCGACGAGCAGTACTTC.

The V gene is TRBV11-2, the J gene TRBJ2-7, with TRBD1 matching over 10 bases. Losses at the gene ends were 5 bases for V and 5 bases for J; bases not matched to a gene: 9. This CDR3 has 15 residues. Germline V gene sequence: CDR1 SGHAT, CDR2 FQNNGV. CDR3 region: CASSPGTGDSHEQYF. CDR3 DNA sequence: TGTGCCAGCAGCCCCGGGACAGGGGATAGCCACGAGCAGTACTTC. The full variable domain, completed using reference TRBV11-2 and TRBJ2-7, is EAGVAQSPRYKIIEKRQSVAFWCNPISGHATLYWYQQILGQGPKLLIQFQNNGVVDDSQLPKDRFSAERLKGVDSTLKIQPAKLEDSAVYLCASSPGTGDSHEQYFGPGTRLTVT.

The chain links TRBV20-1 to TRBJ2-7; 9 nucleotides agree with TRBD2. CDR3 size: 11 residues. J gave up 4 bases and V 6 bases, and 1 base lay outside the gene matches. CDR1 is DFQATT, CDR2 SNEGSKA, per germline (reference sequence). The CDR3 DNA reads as TGCAGTGCCGCGGGGGGGTACGAGCAGTACTTC. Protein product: CSAAGGYEQYF.

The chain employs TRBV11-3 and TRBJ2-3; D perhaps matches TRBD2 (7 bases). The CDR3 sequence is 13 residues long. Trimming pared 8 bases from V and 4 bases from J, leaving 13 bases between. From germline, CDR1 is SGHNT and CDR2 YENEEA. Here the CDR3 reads CASSGGRADTQYF. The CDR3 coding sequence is TGTGCCAGCTCCGGGGGGCGGGCAGATACGCAGTATTTT.

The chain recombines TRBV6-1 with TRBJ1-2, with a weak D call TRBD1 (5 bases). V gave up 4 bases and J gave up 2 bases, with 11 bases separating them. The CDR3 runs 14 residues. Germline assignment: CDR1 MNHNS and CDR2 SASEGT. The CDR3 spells CASSVKGRNYGYTF. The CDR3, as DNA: TGTGCCAGCAGTGTAAAGGGGCGCAACTATGGCTACACCTTC.

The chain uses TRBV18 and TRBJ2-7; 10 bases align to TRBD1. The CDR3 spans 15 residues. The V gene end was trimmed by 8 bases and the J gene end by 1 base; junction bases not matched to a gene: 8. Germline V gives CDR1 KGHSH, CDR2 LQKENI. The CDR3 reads CASTPGTGVSYEQYF. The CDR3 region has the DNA TGTGCCAGCACCCCCGGGACAGGGGTGTCCTACGAGCAGTACTTC.

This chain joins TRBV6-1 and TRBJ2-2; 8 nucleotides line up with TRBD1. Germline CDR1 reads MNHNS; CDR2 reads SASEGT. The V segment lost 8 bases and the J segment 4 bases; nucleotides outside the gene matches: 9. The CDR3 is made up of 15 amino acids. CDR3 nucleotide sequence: TGTGCCAGCCGGGAGTGGGACAGGAGCACCGGGGAGCTGTTTTTT. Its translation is CASREWDRSTGELFF.

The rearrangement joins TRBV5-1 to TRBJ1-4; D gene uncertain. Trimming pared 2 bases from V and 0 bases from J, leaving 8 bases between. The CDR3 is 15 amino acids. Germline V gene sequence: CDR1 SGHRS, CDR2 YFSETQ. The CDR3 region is CASSLIPATNEKLFF. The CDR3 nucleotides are TGCGCCAGCAGCTTAATACCAGCAACTAATGAAAAACTGTTTTTT.

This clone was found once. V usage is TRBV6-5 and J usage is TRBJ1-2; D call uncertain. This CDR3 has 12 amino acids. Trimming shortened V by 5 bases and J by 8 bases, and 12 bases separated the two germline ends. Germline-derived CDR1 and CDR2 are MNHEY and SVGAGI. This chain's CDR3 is CASSPAAGGYTF. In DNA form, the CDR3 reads TGTGCCAGCAGTCCCGCGGCGGGAGGCTACACCTTC.

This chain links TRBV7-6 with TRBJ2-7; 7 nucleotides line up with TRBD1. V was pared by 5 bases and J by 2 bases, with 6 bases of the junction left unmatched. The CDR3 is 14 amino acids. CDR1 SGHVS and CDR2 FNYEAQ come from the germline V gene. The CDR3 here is CASSPGQAPYEQYF. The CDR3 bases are TGTGCCAGCAGCCCCGGACAGGCGCCCTACGAGCAGTACTTC.

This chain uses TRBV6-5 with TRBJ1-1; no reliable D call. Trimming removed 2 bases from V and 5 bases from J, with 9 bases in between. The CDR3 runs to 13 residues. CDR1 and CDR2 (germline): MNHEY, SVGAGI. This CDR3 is CASSYEWRTEAFF. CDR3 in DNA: TGTGCCAGCAGTTACGAATGGAGGACTGAAGCTTTCTTT.

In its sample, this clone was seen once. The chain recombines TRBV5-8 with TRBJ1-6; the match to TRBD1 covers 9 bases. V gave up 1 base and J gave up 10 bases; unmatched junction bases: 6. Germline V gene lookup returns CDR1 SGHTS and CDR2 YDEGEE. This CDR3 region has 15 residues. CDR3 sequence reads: CASSLRDRGGSPLHF. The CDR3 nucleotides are TGTGCCAGCAGCTTGCGCGACAGGGGGGGCTCACCCCTCCACTTT.

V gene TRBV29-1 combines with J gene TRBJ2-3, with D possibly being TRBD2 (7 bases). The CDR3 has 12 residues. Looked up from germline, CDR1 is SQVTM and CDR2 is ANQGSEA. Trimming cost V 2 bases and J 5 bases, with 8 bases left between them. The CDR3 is CSVERGGDTQYF. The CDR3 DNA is TGCAGCGTTGAAAGGGGGGGAGATACGCAGTATTTT.

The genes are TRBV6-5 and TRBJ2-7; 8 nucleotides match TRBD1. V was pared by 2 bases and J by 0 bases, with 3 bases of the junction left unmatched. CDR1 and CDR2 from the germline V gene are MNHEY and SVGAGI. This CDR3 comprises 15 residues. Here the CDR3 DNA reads TGTGCCAGCAGTTACCGCACAGGGGGCTCCTACGAGCAGTACTTC. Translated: CASSYRTGGSYEQYF.

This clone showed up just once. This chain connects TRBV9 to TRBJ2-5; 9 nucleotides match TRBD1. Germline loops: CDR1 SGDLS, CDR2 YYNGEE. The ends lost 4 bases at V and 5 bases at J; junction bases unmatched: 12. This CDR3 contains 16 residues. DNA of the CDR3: TGTGCCAGCAGCCCGAAGGGGGGACAGGGTCTGGAGACCCAGTACTTC. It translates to CASSPKGGQGLETQYF.

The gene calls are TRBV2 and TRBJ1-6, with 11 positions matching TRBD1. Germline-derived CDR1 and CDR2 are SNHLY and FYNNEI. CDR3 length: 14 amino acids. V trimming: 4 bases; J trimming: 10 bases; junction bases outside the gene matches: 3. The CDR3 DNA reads TGTGCCAGCAGTGTAGGGACAGGGGGGTCACCCCTCCACTTT. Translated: CASSVGTGGSPLHF.

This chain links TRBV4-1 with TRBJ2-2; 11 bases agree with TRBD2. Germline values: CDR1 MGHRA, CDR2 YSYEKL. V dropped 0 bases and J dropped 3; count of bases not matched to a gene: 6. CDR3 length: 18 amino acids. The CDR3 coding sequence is TGCGCCAGCAGCCAAGAATCTAGCGGGGGGCAGCACACCGGGGAGCTGTTTTTT. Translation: CASSQESSGGQHTGELFF.